The rows below give T cell receptor beta chains drawn from one sample of a study of CD8+ T cells in alopecia areata. Clones were read by immunoSEQ multiplex PCR, and TCRdb kept only the in-frame ones, dropping some. The data contain approximately 40,000 clones, roughly half of them seen just once; the ten biggest clones take up approximately 2%. Sequenced material: CD4+ Tregs sorted from blood. Source of these receptors: a human donor with alopecia areata. CDR3s include the opening cysteine and the closing phenylalanine or tryptophan. A D gene is named only where the DNA matches it firmly. Clone size appears in some rows only: once, few, many, or a class for an expanded clone.

j_call: TRBJ1-2; v_call: TRBV27; clone_size: -; d_call: -; cdr3_aa: CASSSTMGVGGYTF; cdr3_nt: TGTGCCAGCAGTTCGACAATGGGGGTCGGTGGCTACACCTTC
j_call: TRBJ2-7; v_call: TRBV2; clone_size: -; d_call: -; cdr3_aa: CASSLTYEQYF; cdr3_nt: TGTGCCAGCAGTCTTACCTACGAGCAGTACTTC
j_call: TRBJ2-1; v_call: TRBV4-3; clone_size: -; d_call: -; cdr3_aa: CASSQERGREQFF; cdr3_nt: TGCGCCAGCAGCCAAGAACGGGGGAGGGAGCAGTTCTTC
j_call: TRBJ1-5; v_call: TRBV10-3; clone_size: -; d_call: -; cdr3_aa: CAISLGTDQPQHF; cdr3_nt: TGTGCCATCAGTCTAGGGACGGATCAGCCCCAGCATTTT
j_call: TRBJ2-1; v_call: TRBV23-1; clone_size: -; d_call: TRBD2; cdr3_aa: CASSHPGLALGNEQFF; cdr3_nt: TGCGCCAGCAGTCACCCCGGACTAGCGTTGGGGAATGAGCAGTTCTTC
j_call: TRBJ2-3; v_call: TRBV6-6; clone_size: -; d_call: TRBD2; cdr3_aa: CASIDSGRRADTQYF; cdr3_nt: TGTGCCAGCATAGATAGCGGGAGAAGGGCAGATACGCAGTATTTT
j_call: TRBJ2-3; v_call: TRBV7-9; clone_size: -; d_call: TRBD1; cdr3_aa: CASSSGQGADTQYF; cdr3_nt: TGTGCCAGCAGCTCTGGACAGGGTGCAGATACGCAGTATTTT
j_call: TRBJ2-3; v_call: TRBV4-1; clone_size: -; d_call: -; cdr3_aa: CASSQDPLAGTDTQYF; cdr3_nt: TGCGCCAGCAGCCAAGATCCCCTTGCGGGGACAGATACGCAGTATTTT
j_call: TRBJ2-2; v_call: TRBV10-2; clone_size: once; d_call: -; cdr3_aa: CASSVFGGLAGELFF; cdr3_nt: TGCGCCAGCAGTGTTTTCGGGGGTCTCGCCGGGGAGCTGTTTTTT
j_call: TRBJ2-5; v_call: TRBV11-2; clone_size: -; d_call: TRBD1; cdr3_aa: CASSLIGTAIETQYF; cdr3_nt: TGTGCCAGCAGCCTGATCGGGACAGCTATAGAGACCCAGTACTTC
j_call: TRBJ1-5; v_call: TRBV18; clone_size: -; d_call: -; cdr3_aa: CASSPTGISNQPQHF; cdr3_nt: TGTGCCAGCTCACCAACTGGGATTTCCAATCAGCCCCAGCATTTT
j_call: TRBJ2-2; v_call: TRBV29-1; clone_size: -; d_call: -; cdr3_aa: CSVVRYTGELFF; cdr3_nt: TGCAGCGTTGTACGGTACACCGGGGAGCTGTTTTTT
j_call: TRBJ2-5; v_call: TRBV5-1; clone_size: -; d_call: -; cdr3_aa: CASSSGLPETQYF; cdr3_nt: TGCGCCAGCAGCTCAGGGTTGCCAGAGACCCAGTACTTC